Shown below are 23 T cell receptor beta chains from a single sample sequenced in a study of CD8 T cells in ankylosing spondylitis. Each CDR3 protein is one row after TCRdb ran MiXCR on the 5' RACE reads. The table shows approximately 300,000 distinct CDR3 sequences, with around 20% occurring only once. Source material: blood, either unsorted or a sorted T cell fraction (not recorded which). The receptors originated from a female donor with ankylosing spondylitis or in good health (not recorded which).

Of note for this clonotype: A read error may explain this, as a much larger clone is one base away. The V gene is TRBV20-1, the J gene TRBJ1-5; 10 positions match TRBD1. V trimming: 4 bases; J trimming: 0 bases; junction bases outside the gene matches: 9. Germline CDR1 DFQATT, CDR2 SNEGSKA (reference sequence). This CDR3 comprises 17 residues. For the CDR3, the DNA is TGCAGTGCTAAGGTTGGGACAGGGGTGGGTAGCAATCAGCCCCAGCATTTT. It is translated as CSAKVGTGVGSNQPQHF.

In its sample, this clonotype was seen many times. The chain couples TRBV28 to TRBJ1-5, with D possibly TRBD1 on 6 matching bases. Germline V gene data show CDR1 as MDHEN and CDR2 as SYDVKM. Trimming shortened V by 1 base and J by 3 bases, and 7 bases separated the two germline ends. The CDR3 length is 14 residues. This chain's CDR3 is CASSLSGVNQPQHF. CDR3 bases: TGTGCCAGCAGTTTATCAGGGGTCAATCAGCCCCAGCATTTT.

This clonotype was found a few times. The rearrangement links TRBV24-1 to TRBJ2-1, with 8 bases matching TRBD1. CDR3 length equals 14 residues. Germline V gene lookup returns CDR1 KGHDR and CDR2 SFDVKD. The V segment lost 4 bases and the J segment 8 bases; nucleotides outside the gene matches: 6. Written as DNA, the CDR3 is TGTGCCACCAGTGACCCCGGGACAGGATATGAGCAGTTCTTC. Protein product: CATSDPGTGYEQFF.

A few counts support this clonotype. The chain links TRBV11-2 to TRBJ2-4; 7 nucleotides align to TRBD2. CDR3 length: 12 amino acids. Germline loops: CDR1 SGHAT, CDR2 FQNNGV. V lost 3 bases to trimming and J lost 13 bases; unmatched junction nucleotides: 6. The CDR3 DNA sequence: TGTGCCAGCAGCTTCCCGGGGGGAAGCCAGTACTTC. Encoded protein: CASSFPGGSQYF.

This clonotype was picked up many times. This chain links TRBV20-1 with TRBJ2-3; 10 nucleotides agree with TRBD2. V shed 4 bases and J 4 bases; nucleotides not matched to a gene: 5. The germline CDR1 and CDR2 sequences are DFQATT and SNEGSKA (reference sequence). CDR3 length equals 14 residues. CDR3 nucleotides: TGCAGTGCTACGACTAGCGGGCTGGCAGATACGCAGTATTTT. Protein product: CSATTSGLADTQYF.

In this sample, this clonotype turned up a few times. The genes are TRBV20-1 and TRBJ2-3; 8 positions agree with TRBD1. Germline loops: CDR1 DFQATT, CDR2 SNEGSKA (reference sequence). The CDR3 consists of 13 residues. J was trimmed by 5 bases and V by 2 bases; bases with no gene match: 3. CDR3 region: CSARLTGVDTQYF. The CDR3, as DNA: TGCAGTGCTAGACTGACAGGGGTAGATACGCAGTATTTT.

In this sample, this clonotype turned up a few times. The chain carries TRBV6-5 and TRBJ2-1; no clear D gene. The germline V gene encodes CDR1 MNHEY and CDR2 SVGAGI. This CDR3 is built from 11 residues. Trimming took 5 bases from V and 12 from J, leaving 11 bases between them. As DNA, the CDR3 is TGTGCCAGCAGTGACCGACGGACGCAGTTCTTC. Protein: CASSDRRTQFF.

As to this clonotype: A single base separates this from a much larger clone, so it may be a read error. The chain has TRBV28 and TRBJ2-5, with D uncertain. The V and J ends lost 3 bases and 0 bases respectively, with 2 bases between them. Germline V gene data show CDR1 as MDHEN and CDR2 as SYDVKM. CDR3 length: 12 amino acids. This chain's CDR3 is CASSFNQETQYF. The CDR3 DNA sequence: TGTGCCAGCAGTTTCAACCAAGAGACCCAGTACTTC. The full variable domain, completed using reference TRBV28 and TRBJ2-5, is DVKVTQSSRYLVKRTGEKVFLECVQDMDHENMFWYRQDPGLGLRLIYFSYDVKMKEKGDIPEGYSVSREKKERFSLILESASTNQTSMYLCASSFNQETQYFGPGTRLLVL.

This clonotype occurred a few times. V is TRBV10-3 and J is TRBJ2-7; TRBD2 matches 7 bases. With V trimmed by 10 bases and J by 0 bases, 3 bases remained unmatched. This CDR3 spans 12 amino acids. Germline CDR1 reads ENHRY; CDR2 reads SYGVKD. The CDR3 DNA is TGTGCCAGTACTAGCGACTCCTACGAGCAGTACTTC. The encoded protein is CASTSDSYEQYF.

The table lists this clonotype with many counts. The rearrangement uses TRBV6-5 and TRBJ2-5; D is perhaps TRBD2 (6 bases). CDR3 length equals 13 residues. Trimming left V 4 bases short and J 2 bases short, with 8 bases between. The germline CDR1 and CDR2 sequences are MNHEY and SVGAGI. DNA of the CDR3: TGTGCCAGCAGTTTACTAGCTCAAGAGACCCAGTACTTC. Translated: CASSLLAQETQYF.

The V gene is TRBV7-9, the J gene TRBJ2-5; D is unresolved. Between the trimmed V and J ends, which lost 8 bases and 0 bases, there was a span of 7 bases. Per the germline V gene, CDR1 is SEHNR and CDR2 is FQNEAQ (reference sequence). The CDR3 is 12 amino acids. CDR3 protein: CASGRDQETQYF. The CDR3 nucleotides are TGTGCCAGCGGCCGGGACCAAGAGACCCAGTACTTC.

Here the CDR3 reads CASRLQANTEAFF. CDR3 DNA: TGTGCCAGCAGATTACAGGCGAACACTGAAGCTTTCTTT. This chain links TRBV12-3 or TRBV12-4 with TRBJ1-1, with D possibly being TRBD1 (5 bases). V was clipped by 6 bases and J by 1 base, with 9 bases between them. This CDR3 contains 13 residues.

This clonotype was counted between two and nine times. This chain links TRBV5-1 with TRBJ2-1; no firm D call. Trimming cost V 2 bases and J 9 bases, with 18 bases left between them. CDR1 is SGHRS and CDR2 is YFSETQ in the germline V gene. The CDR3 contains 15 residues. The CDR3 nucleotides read TGCGCCAGCAGCTTCGGTGGTCCCCCGGGTGGTGAGCAGTTCTTC. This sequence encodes CASSFGGPPGGEQFF.

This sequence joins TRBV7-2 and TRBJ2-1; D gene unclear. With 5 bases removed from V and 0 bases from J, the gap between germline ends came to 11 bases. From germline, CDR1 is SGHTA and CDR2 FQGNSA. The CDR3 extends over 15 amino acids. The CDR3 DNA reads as TGTGCCAGCAGCGACTCCTTTAGCTCCTACAATGAGCAGTTCTTC. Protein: CASSDSFSSYNEQFF.

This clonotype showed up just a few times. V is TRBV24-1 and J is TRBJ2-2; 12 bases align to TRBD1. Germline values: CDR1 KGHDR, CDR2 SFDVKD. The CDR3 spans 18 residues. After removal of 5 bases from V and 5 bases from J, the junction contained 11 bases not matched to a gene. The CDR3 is CATSGPGQGALSTGELFF. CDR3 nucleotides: TGTGCCACCAGTGGCCCGGGACAGGGGGCGTTAAGTACCGGGGAGCTGTTTTTT.

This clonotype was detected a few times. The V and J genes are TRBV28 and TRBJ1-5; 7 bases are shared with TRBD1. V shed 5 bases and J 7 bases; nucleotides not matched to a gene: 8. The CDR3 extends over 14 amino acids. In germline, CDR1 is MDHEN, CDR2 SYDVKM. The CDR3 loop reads CASSAYRGRQPQHF. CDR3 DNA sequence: TGTGCCAGCAGTGCTTACAGGGGAAGGCAGCCCCAGCATTTT.

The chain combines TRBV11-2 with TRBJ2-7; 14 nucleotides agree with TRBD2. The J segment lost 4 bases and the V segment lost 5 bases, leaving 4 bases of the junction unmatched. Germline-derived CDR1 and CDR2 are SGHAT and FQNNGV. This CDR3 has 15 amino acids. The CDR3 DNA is TGTGCCAGCAGCAAAGGGACTAGCGGGAGTTACGAGCAGTACTTC. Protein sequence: CASSKGTSGSYEQYF.

CDR3 sequence reads: CASSPLATNQPQHF. The CDR3 coding sequence is TGTGCCAGCTCACCACTCGCCACCAATCAGCCCCAGCATTTT. V usage is TRBV18 and J usage is TRBJ1-5; D is uncertain. CDR1 is KGHSH, CDR2 LQKENI, per germline. Trimming removed 1 base at V and 3 bases at J, with 7 bases between. The CDR3 runs 14 residues.

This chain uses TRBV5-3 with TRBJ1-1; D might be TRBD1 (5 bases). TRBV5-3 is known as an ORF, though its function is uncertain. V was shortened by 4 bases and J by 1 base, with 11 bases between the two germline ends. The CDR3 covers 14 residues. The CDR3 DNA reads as TGTGCCAGAAGCCCGGGACCGTGGAACACTGAAGCTTTCTTT. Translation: CARSPGPWNTEAFF.

CDR3 in DNA: TGCAGTGCTAGAGTCCCTAGACAGGGAGATTTGGCTTTCTTT. Translation gives CSARVPRQGDLAFF. The V call is TRBV20-1, the J call TRBJ1-1, with 7 bases lining up with TRBD1. The CDR3 length is 14 residues. Germline assignment: CDR1 DFQATT and CDR2 SNEGSKA (reference sequence). With V trimmed by 1 base and J by 11 bases, 13 bases remained unmatched.

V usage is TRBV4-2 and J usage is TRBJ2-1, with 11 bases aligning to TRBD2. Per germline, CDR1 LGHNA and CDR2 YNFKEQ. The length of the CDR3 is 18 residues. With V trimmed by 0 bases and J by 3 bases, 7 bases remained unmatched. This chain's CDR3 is CASSQEGGTSGRYNEQFF. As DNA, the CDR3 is TGTGCCAGCAGCCAAGAGGGGGGGACTAGCGGCCGCTACAATGAGCAGTTCTTC.

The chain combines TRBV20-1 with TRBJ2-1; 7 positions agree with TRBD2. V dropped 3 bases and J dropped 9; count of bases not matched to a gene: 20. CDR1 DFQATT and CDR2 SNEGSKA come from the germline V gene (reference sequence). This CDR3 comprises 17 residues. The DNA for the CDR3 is TGCAGTGCTAGCAACCCCCGGGCGGCCCGGGGGGTGGGTGAGCAGTTCTTC. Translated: CSASNPRAARGVGEQFF.

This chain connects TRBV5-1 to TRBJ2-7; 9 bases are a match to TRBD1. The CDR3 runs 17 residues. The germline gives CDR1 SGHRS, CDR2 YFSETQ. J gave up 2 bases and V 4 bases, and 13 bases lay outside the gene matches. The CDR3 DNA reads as TGCGCCAGCAGCCCAGGTACGCCGGGACAGGGAACCTACGAGCAGTACTTC. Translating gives CASSPGTPGQGTYEQYF.